This T cell receptor (beta chain) came from a study of blood T cells in healthy people across ages. This clonotype has only a few counts. Its antigen remains unknown. Study-wide results and limits: More naive CD4+ cells and higher diversity were found in long-lived than in aged donors.

This CDR3 is built from 15 residues. CDR1 LNHNV and CDR2 YYDKDF come from the germline V gene (reference sequence). Trimming removed 0 bases from V and 2 bases from J, with 11 bases in between. Using a J-beta primer mix together with a sample-barcoded 5' primer, a second PCR was run for roughly 6 to 12 cycles. One entry per CDR3 protein, called by TCRdb with MiXCR from the 5' RACE reads. Of about 1.6 million distinct CDR3 sequences listed, around 35% are singletons. The sample taken for sequencing was blood. This chain connects TRBV15 to TRBJ2-7, with D possibly being TRBD1 (6 bases). The TCR sequence derives from a woman aged 25 to 39 in good health. The DNA of the CDR3 is TGTGCCACCAGCAGAGATCGGCAGGGGACCTACGAGCAGTACTTC. It is translated as CATSRDRQGTYEQYF.